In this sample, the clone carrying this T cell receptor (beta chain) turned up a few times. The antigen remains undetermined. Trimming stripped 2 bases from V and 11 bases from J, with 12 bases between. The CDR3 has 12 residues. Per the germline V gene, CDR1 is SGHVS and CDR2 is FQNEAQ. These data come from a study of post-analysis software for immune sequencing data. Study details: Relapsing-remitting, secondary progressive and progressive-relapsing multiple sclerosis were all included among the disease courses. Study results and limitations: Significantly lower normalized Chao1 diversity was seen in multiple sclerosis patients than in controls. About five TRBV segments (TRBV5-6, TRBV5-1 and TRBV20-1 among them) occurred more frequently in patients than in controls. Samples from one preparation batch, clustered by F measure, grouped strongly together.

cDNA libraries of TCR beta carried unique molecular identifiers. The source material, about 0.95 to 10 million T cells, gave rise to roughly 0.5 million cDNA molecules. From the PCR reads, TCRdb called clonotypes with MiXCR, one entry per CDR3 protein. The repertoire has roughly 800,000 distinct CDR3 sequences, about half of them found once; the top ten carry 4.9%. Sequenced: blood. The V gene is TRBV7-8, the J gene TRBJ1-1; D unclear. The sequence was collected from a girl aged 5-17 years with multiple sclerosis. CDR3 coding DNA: TGTGCCAGCAGCTTACCGCTGGCGTCGGCTTTCTTT. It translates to CASSLPLASAFF.